This passage covers 26 T cell receptor beta chains from one sample sequenced in a study of identical twins. In TCRdb, the 5' RACE reads were re-called with MiXCR into one record per CDR3 protein. The repertoire holds roughly 1.6 million distinct CDR3 sequences, with 32% as singletons. Sequenced sample: cord blood. The receptor set was obtained from a newborn girl in good health.

In its sample, this clonotype was seen a few times. The chain combines TRBV5-1 with TRBJ2-1, with a possible D match to TRBD1 (6 bases). The CDR3 is 15 amino acids. Trimming pared 4 bases from V and 5 bases from J, leaving 16 bases between. CDR1 SGHRS and CDR2 YFSETQ come from the germline V gene. CDR3: CASSTDGQGHNEQFF. The CDR3 DNA reads as TGCGCCAGCAGCACTGACGGGCAGGGGCACAATGAGCAGTTCTTC. Drawing the rest from reference TRBV5-1 and TRBJ2-1, the complete variable domain is KAGVTQTPRYLIKTRGQQVTLSCSPISGHRSVSWYQQTPGQGLQFLFEYFSETQRNKGNFPGRFSGRQFSNSRSEMNVSTLELGDSALYLCASSTDGQGHNEQFFGPGTRLTVL.

The chain recombines TRBV7-9 with TRBJ2-7; D unresolved. The germline gives CDR1 SEHNR, CDR2 FQNEAQ (reference sequence). The germline V and J ends were trimmed by 1 base and 7 bases, with 17 bases remaining between them. This CDR3 region has 15 residues. The CDR3 bases are TGTGCCAGCAGCTTAGTGGGGTCTTACCACAATGAGCAGTACTTC. Its protein product is CASSLVGSYHNEQYF.

This clonotype has just a few counts. This chain connects TRBV3-1 to TRBJ2-5; possibly TRBD2 for D (6 bases). CDR3 length: 14 residues. The V gene lost 7 bases and the J gene lost 0 bases, with 12 bases spanning the gap. CDR1 is LGHDT and CDR2 is YNNKEL in the germline V gene (reference sequence). The CDR3 sequence: CASTSGFNQETQYF. Written as DNA, the CDR3 is TGTGCCAGCACCAGCGGGTTCAACCAAGAGACCCAGTACTTC.

The J gene is TRBJ2-3, the V gene TRBV4-1; TRBD2 might be the D (7 bases). With 4 bases removed from V and 4 bases from J, the gap between germline ends came to 18 bases. Germline assignment: CDR1 MGHRA and CDR2 YSYEKL. The CDR3 length is 16 residues. CDR3 nucleotide sequence: TGCGCCAGCAGCCTGCGTCTTAGGGGGGGACCAGATACGCAGTATTTT. Translation gives CASSLRLRGGPDTQYF.

The chain combines TRBV5-1 with TRBJ2-3, with 11 bases lining up with TRBD2. Germline V gene lookup returns CDR1 SGHRS and CDR2 YFSETQ. The CDR3 contains 16 residues. J was trimmed by 4 bases and V by 4 bases; bases with no gene match: 8. The CDR3 here is CASSPYGLAGADTQYF. In DNA form, the CDR3 reads TGCGCCAGCAGCCCATACGGACTAGCGGGTGCAGATACGCAGTATTTT.

This clonotype has a handful of counts. V is TRBV5-1 and J is TRBJ2-1, with 7 bases lining up with TRBD2. Germline loops: CDR1 SGHRS, CDR2 YFSETQ. V dropped 0 bases and J dropped 1; count of bases not matched to a gene: 7. The CDR3 is 17 amino acids. The CDR3 loop reads CASSLVGFGRSYNEQFF. The CDR3 DNA follows: TGCGCCAGCAGCTTGGTAGGTTTCGGGAGGTCCTACAATGAGCAGTTCTTC.

The chain employs TRBV7-2 and TRBJ2-3, with D possibly matching TRBD2 (6 bases). Germline CDR1 is SGHTA and CDR2 is FQGNSA. The CDR3 is 16 residues long. With 1 base removed from V and 1 base from J, the gap between germline ends came to 12 bases. The CDR3 is CASSLGLARRTDTQYF. The CDR3 DNA reads as TGTGCCAGCAGCTTAGGCCTAGCGCGCCGCACAGATACGCAGTATTTT.

This clonotype has a handful of counts. The chain employs TRBV28 and TRBJ1-1; the D is unclear. Germline V lookup: CDR1 MDHEN, CDR2 SYDVKM. Trimming removed 6 bases at V and 0 bases at J, with 8 bases between. This CDR3 spans 13 amino acids. Here the CDR3 reads CASSDFLNTEAFF. CDR3 sequence (DNA): TGTGCCAGCAGCGACTTCCTGAACACTGAAGCTTTCTTT.

The V gene is TRBV27, the J gene TRBJ2-5; possible D gene TRBD2, 6 bases. The CDR3 loop spans 13 amino acids. Germline CDR1 MNHEY, CDR2 SMNVEV (reference sequence). Between the trimmed V and J ends, which lost 3 bases and 7 bases, there was a span of 12 bases. The CDR3 DNA is TGTGCCAGCAGTTTGTGGGAGGAGGGGACCCAGTACTTC. Translation: CASSLWEEGTQYF.

Turning to this clonotype: This clone may be a read error of a much larger clone one base away. V and J are TRBV29-1 and TRBJ1-1; no definite D call. The CDR3 loop spans 12 amino acids. V was cut by 7 bases and J by 5 bases, with 14 bases left in between. Germline lookup yields CDR1 SQVTM and CDR2 ANQGSEA. CDR3 protein: CSATHRGTEAFF. For the CDR3, the DNA is TGCAGCGCCACGCACAGAGGGACTGAAGCTTTCTTT.

This sequence joins TRBV24-1 and TRBJ2-1, with 14 positions matching TRBD2. Germline CDR1 reads KGHDR; CDR2 reads SFDVKD. This CDR3 comprises 16 residues. The junction had 7 bases not matched to a gene; V was cut back by 4 bases and J by 9 bases. The CDR3 spells CATSDPGTSGSTEQFF. DNA of the CDR3: TGTGCCACCAGTGACCCCGGGACTAGCGGGAGTACTGAGCAGTTCTTC.

Here the CDR3 reads CASRQTSGKNEQFF. CDR3 nucleotides: TGTGCCAGCAGGCAGACTAGCGGGAAGAATGAGCAGTTCTTC. This chain links TRBV6-2 or TRBV6-3 with TRBJ2-1; TRBD2 matches 11 bases. Germline loops: CDR1 MNHEY, CDR2 SVGEGT. The CDR3 is made up of 14 amino acids. V dropped 6 bases and J dropped 7; count of bases not matched to a gene: 5.

Only a few counts were recorded for this clonotype. The V and J genes are TRBV20-1 and TRBJ2-7; 9 bases map to TRBD2. Per the germline V gene, CDR1 is DFQATT and CDR2 is SNEGSKA (reference sequence). Unmatched junction bases numbered 7, after V lost 2 bases and J lost 2 bases. The CDR3 length is 15 residues. In DNA, the CDR3 is TGCAGTGCTAGAAAACTTAGCGGGAGCCCCTACGAGCAGTACTTC. Translating it yields CSARKLSGSPYEQYF.

Ten or more counts support this clonotype. The chain carries TRBV2 and TRBJ2-7; D remains unclear. Germline V gene lookup returns CDR1 SNHLY and CDR2 FYNNEI. V lost 4 bases and J 3 bases, leaving 7 bases between the germline ends. The CDR3 has 12 amino acids. CDR3 DNA sequence: TGTGCCAGCAGTGGATCTGGCTACGAGCAGTACTTC. Translation: CASSGSGYEQYF.

This chain uses TRBV4-2 with TRBJ2-7; TRBD2 aligns across 8 bases. Germline V gene sequence: CDR1 LGHNA, CDR2 YNFKEQ. CDR3 size: 16 residues. J lost 0 bases, V lost 1 base, and 5 bases had no gene match. The CDR3 nucleotides read TGTGCCAGCAGCCAAGGGGCTAGCGGGTTCTCCTACGAGCAGTACTTC. Translating it yields CASSQGASGFSYEQYF.

This sequence joins TRBV27 and TRBJ1-2; D is ambiguous. CDR3 length equals 13 residues. The germline V and J ends were trimmed by 5 bases and 6 bases, with 13 bases remaining between them. Germline CDR1 reads MNHEY; CDR2 reads SMNVEV (reference sequence). The CDR3 nucleotides are TGTGCCAGCAGTCGACCGCGGACTGATGGCTACACCTTC. It translates to CASSRPRTDGYTF.

The gene calls are TRBV4-2 and TRBJ2-3; D is unresolved. The CDR3 loop spans 14 amino acids. With 1 base removed from V and 2 bases from J, the gap between germline ends came to 7 bases. CDR1 and CDR2 from the germline V gene are LGHNA and YNFKEQ. CDR3 sequence reads: CASSQVPDTDTQYF. The CDR3 region has the DNA TGTGCCAGCAGCCAAGTTCCGGACACAGATACGCAGTATTTT.

As to this clonotype: One junction end does not reproduce the germline sequence, and a read error may be involved. The V and J genes are TRBV29-1 and TRBJ2-1, with D uncertain. The CDR3 has 15 residues. The germline gives CDR1 SQVTM, CDR2 ANQGSEA. As DNA, the CDR3 is TGCAGCGCTGAAGATCTTAGGGCTAGTTCCCTGCCCCAGTTCTTC. Translation: CSAEDLRASSLPQFF.

This clonotype has at least ten counts. The chain links TRBV4-2 to TRBJ2-1, with TRBD2 matching 10 bases. Germline V gives CDR1 LGHNA, CDR2 YNFKEQ. The ends lost 2 bases at V and 3 bases at J; junction bases unmatched: 10. The CDR3 consists of 18 residues. CDR3 nucleotide sequence: TGTGCCAGCAGCCAAAACCCCCTAGCGGGGGCCCTCTACAATGAGCAGTTCTTC. Translation gives CASSQNPLAGALYNEQFF.

V and J are TRBV4-1 and TRBJ2-4, with TRBD1 as a possible D gene (6 bases). Germline CDR1 is MGHRA and CDR2 is YSYEKL. Trimming took off 4 bases at V and 3 bases at J, with 13 bases between the two ends. The CDR3 totals 15 residues. CDR3 bases: TGCGCCAGCAGCCCCACGGCCAGGGGCAAAAACATTCAGTACTTC. It translates to CASSPTARGKNIQYF.

The chain is built from TRBV27 and TRBJ2-1, with 8 bases matching TRBD2. The CDR3 extends over 18 amino acids. The J segment lost 5 bases and the V segment lost 5 bases, leaving 17 bases of the junction unmatched. Germline values: CDR1 MNHEY, CDR2 SMNVEV (reference sequence). CDR3 residues: CASSLFSGAGGHDNEQFF. CDR3 sequence (DNA): TGTGCCAGCAGTCTTTTCTCTGGGGCGGGGGGCCACGACAATGAGCAGTTCTTC.

This clonotype was seen only once. At one end, the junction sequence differs from germline, possibly due to a read error. The V gene is TRBV10-1, the J gene TRBJ2-5; 9 bases agree with TRBD2. Per the germline V gene, CDR1 is WNHNN and CDR2 is SYGVQD (reference sequence). This CDR3 has 15 amino acids. CDR3 DNA: TGCGCCGGCAGTGAGCTAGCGGGGACAAACAATGAGCAGTACTTC. As protein: CAGSELAGTNNEQYF.

This clonotype was found a few times. This chain connects TRBV12-3 or TRBV12-4 to TRBJ2-6, with TRBD2 matching 12 bases. V lost 6 bases, J lost 0 bases, and 3 bases stayed unmatched. This CDR3 is built from 17 residues. CDR3 DNA: TGTGCCAGCAGGGTACTAGCGGGGGGCTCTGGGGCCAACGTCCTGACTTTC. Translating it yields CASRVLAGGSGANVLTF.

This clonotype was recorded at least ten times. This rearrangement joins TRBV20-1 to TRBJ2-3; D not certain. V lost 3 bases and J 2 bases, leaving 6 bases between the germline ends. This CDR3 contains 12 residues. Germline V gene sequence: CDR1 DFQATT, CDR2 SNEGSKA (reference sequence). In nucleotides, the CDR3 is TGCAGTGCTAGCCCCCTCACAGATACGCAGTATTTT. Translating it yields CSASPLTDTQYF.

The chain is built from TRBV11-2 and TRBJ1-6; D is undetermined. This CDR3 contains 11 residues. Between the trimmed V and J ends, which lost 5 bases and 10 bases, there was a span of 6 bases. CDR1 and CDR2 from the germline V gene are SGHAT and FQNNGV. Written as DNA, the CDR3 is TGTGCCAGCAGCGGCGGCTCACCCCTCCACTTT. This encodes CASSGGSPLHF.

This chain joins TRBV7-2 and TRBJ2-7; the D gene is possibly TRBD2 (6 bases). This CDR3 has 12 amino acids. Germline V gives CDR1 SGHTA, CDR2 FQGNSA. Trimming shortened V by 5 bases and J by 5 bases, and 10 bases separated the two germline ends. The CDR3 bases are TGTACCAGCAGCAAGGGACTCCACGAGCAGTACTTC. Protein product: CTSSKGLHEQYF.